The rows below give T cell receptor beta chains drawn from one sample of a study of blood T cell repertoires in COVID-19. Clones were sequenced by immunoSEQ multiplex PCR, and TCRdb holds only the in-frame ones, with some missing. The data hold under 100,000 clones, with 92% observed a single time. The sequenced sample consisted of peripheral blood. These receptors came from a woman aged 55 to 70 with active COVID-19. The CDR3 runs from the conserved cysteine through the conserved F or W. D genes are given only for firm matches. A row's size may be missing; if present it is once, few, many or a size class.

V	D	length	size	J	CDR3	DNA
TRBV25-1	TRBD1	16	-	TRBJ2-2	CASWGQGGVGTGELFF	TGTGCCTCATGGGGACAAGGGGGCGTCGGAACCGGGGAGCTGTTTTTT
TRBV15	TRBD1	15	once	TRBJ1-5	CATSREGRGHQPQHF	TGTGCCACCAGCAGAGAGGGCAGGGGGCATCAGCCCCAGCATTTT
TRBV27	-	16	-	TRBJ2-5	CASSFLGVGVQETQYF	TGTGCCAGCAGTTTCCTCGGGGTTGGGGTTCAAGAGACCCAGTACTTC
TRBV6-6	-	12	-	TRBJ2-5	CASLQFQETQYF	TGTGCCAGCTTGCAGTTCCAAGAGACCCAGTACTTC
TRBV2	TRBD1	19	-	TRBJ1-4	CASSLRPGTGYATNEKLFF	TGTGCCAGCAGTCTCCGTCCCGGGACAGGGTATGCAACTAATGAAAAACTGTTTTTT
TRBV19	-	15	-	TRBJ1-5	CASTLGWNSNQPQHF	TGTGCCAGTACTTTGGGCTGGAATAGCAATCAGCCCCAGCATTTT
TRBV6-5	TRBD1	15	-	TRBJ1-2	CASSKATGTGYGYTF	TGTGCCAGCAGCAAGGCGACAGGGACGGGGTATGGCTACACCTTC
TRBV6-5	-	15	-	TRBJ1-5	CASTTQGGGNQPQHF	TGTGCCAGCACAACACAGGGTGGCGGCAATCAGCCCCAGCATTTT
TRBV7-9	TRBD1	12	-	TRBJ2-7	CASSFTGDEQYF	TGTGCCAGCAGCTTCACAGGGGACGAGCAGTACTTC
TRBV30	-	13	-	TRBJ2-6	CAWSFSGANVLTF	TGTGCCTGGAGCTTCTCTGGGGCCAACGTCCTGACTTTC
TRBV27	TRBD2	21	-	TRBJ2-5	CASTTPTGSGSYLRDQETQYF	TGTGCCAGCACCACTCCTACGGGGAGCGGGAGCTACCTACGGGACCAAGAGACCCAGTACTTC
TRBV10-3	TRBD2	16	-	TRBJ2-3	CAIRTGGKSSTDTQYF	TGTGCCATCAGGACGGGGGGTAAATCTAGCACAGATACGCAGTATTTT
TRBV10-3	TRBD2	16	once	TRBJ2-2	CAISLLAGVATGELFF	TGTGCCATCAGTCTACTTGCGGGAGTAGCCACCGGGGAGCTGTTTTTT
TRBV4-2	TRBD1	17	-	TRBJ2-2	CASSQTRDRRNTGELFF	TGTGCCAGCAGCCAGACCCGGGACAGGAGGAACACCGGGGAGCTGTTTTTT
TRBV7-9	TRBD1	15	-	TRBJ1-5	CASSQGTGVFQPQHF	TGTGCCAGCAGCCAGGGGACAGGGGTTTTTCAGCCCCAGCATTTT
TRBV7-8	TRBD1	16	-	TRBJ2-3	CASSLAGTGPTDTQYF	TGTGCCAGCAGCTTAGCGGGGACAGGGCCCACAGATACGCAGTATTTT
TRBV28	-	12	-	TRBJ2-7	CASSMTVYEQYF	TGTGCCAGCAGTATGACAGTCTACGAGCAGTACTTC
TRBV28	-	13	once	TRBJ1-1	CAASVRGGTEAFF	TGTGCCGCGTCCGTCCGGGGAGGAACTGAAGCTTTCTTT
TRBV7-8	-	14	-	TRBJ1-6	CASRPREGISPLHF	TGTGCCAGCAGACCCAGGGAGGGAATTTCACCCCTCCACTTT
TRBV2	TRBD1	15	-	TRBJ2-2	CASSVQGAITGELFF	TGTGCCAGCAGTGTTCAGGGGGCTATTACCGGGGAGCTGTTTTTT
TRBV7-2	-	12	once	TRBJ1-2	CASSADSYGYTF	TGTGCCAGCAGCGCGGACAGCTATGGCTACACCTTC
TRBV5-4	TRBD2	15	-	TRBJ2-7	CASSLASGGAGEQYF	TGTGCCAGCAGCTTGGCGAGCGGGGGGGCGGGTGAGCAGTACTTC
TRBV7-8	TRBD2	15	-	TRBJ2-2	CASSPRLAGTGELFF	TGTGCCAGCAGCCCGAGACTAGCGGGAACCGGGGAGCTGTTTTTT
TRBV11-2	TRBD1	14	-	TRBJ1-1	CASSLDDRGTEAFF	TGTGCCAGCAGCTTAGATGACAGGGGCACTGAAGCTTTCTTT
TRBV11-3	TRBD2	16	-	TRBJ2-3	CASTDREREGTDTQYF	TGTGCCAGCACCGATAGGGAGCGGGAGGGAACAGATACGCAGTATTTT
TRBV13	TRBD1	15	-	TRBJ1-2	CASSSWTGSNYGYTF	TGTGCCAGCAGCTCCTGGACAGGTTCCAACTATGGCTACACCTTC
TRBV19	TRBD1	13	-	TRBJ2-2	CASSGQGGGELFF	TGTGCCAGTAGTGGACAGGGCGGCGGGGAGCTGTTTTTT
TRBV7-6	-	16	-	TRBJ1-3	CASSLVPGETGNTIYF	TGTGCCAGCAGCTTAGTCCCGGGTGAGACTGGAAACACCATATATTTT
TRBV7-9	-	14	-	TRBJ1-1	CASSSLAGNTEAFF	TGTGCCAGCAGCTCCCTTGCAGGGAACACTGAAGCTTTCTTT
TRBV5-6	-	13	-	TRBJ2-3	CASSPNRVDTQYF	TGTGCCAGCAGCCCGAACAGGGTGGATACGCAGTATTTT
TRBV6-5	TRBD2	14	-	TRBJ2-3	CASSLRLATDTQYF	TGTGCCAGCAGCCTTCGACTAGCAACAGATACGCAGTATTTT